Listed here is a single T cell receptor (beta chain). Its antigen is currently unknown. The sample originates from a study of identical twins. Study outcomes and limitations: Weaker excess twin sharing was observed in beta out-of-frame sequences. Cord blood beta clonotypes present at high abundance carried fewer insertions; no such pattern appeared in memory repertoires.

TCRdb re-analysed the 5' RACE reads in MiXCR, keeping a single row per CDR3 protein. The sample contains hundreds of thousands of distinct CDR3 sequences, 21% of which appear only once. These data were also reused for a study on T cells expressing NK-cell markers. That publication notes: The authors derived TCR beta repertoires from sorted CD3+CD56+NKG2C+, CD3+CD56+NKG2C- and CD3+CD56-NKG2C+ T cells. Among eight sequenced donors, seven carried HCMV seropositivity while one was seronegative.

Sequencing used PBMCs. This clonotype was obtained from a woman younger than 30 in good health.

CDR3 region: CASKVLAGEETQYF. CDR3 in DNA: TGTGCCAGCAAAGTTCTAGCGGGGGAAGAGACCCAGTACTTC. The chain joins TRBV5-6 to TRBJ2-5; 10 bases are shared with TRBD2. The CDR3 contains 14 residues. The J segment lost 3 bases and the V segment lost 6 bases, leaving 5 bases of the junction unmatched. CDR1 and CDR2 (germline): SGHDT, YYEEEE.